These 4 T cell receptor beta chains originate from one sample sequenced in a study of blood T cell repertoires in COVID-19 (TCRdb year 2020). Library preparation used the immunoSEQ multiplex PCR assay. The immuneACCESS repertoire file appears here via TCRdb, limited to in-frame rearrangements. These files lack a portion of the clones; in checked studies, under half of the deficit traces to unresolved V genes, and the cause of the others is not known. For this sample there are tens of thousands of clones; approximately 88% appear just once. The biggest ten clones account for approximately 17% of the sample. Specimen: peripheral blood. These receptors were obtained from a man between 70 and 80 years old with active COVID-19.

The chain employs TRBV30 and TRBJ1-1; 7 bases agree with TRBD1. From germline, CDR1 is GTSNPN and CDR2 SVGIG (reference sequence). Trimming cost V 3 bases and J 5 bases; bases outside gene matches: 9. CDR3 length equals 14 residues. DNA of the CDR3: TGTGCCTGGAGGCCGACAGGGATACGGACTGAAGCTTTCTTT. It encodes CAWRPTGIRTEAFF.

The chain recombines TRBV15 with TRBJ1-2; 7 bases are shared with TRBD1. The J segment lost 4 bases and the V segment lost 5 bases, leaving 13 bases of the junction unmatched. This CDR3 comprises 16 residues. Germline V gene sequence: CDR1 LNHNV, CDR2 YYDKDF (reference sequence). The CDR3 DNA follows: TGTGCCACCAGCGCATCTGGACAGGTTAGACTCTATGGCTACACCTTC. Its protein is CATSASGQVRLYGYTF.

V and J are TRBV28 and TRBJ1-1, with D perhaps TRBD1 (5 bases). The germline V gene encodes CDR1 MDHEN and CDR2 SYDVKM. V lost 5 bases and J lost 4, with 17 bases in between. CDR3 length: 15 amino acids. The CDR3 region has the DNA TGTGCCAGCAGTCTTGGACACGCGGGGGGCACTGAAGCTTTCTTT. Its translation: CASSLGHAGGTEAFF.

The genes are TRBV11-1 and TRBJ1-4; the match to TRBD1 covers 7 bases. The CDR3 covers 14 residues. Germline-derived CDR1 and CDR2 are SGHAT and FQDESV (reference sequence). V was pared by 5 bases and J by 10 bases, with 10 bases of the junction left unmatched. CDR3 sequence: CASSLSTGTGKLFF. Written as DNA, the CDR3 is TGTGCCAGCAGCCTCTCGACAGGGACGGGAAAACTGTTTTTT.